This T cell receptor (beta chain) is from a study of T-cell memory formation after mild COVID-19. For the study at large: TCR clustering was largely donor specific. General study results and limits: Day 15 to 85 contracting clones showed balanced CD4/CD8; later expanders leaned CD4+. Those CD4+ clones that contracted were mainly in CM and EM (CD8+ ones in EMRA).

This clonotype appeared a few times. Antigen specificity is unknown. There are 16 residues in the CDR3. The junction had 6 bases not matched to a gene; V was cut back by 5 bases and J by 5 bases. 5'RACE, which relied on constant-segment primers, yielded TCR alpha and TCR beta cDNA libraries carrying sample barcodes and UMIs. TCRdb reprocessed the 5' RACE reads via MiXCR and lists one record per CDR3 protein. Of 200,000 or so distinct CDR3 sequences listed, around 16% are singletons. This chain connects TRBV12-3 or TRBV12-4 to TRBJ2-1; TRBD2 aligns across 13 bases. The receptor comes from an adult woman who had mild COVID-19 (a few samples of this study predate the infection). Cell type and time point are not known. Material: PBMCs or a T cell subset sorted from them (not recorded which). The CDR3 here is CASSTLAGGGHNEQFF. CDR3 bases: TGTGCCAGCAGTACACTAGCGGGGGGGGGCCACAATGAGCAGTTCTTC.